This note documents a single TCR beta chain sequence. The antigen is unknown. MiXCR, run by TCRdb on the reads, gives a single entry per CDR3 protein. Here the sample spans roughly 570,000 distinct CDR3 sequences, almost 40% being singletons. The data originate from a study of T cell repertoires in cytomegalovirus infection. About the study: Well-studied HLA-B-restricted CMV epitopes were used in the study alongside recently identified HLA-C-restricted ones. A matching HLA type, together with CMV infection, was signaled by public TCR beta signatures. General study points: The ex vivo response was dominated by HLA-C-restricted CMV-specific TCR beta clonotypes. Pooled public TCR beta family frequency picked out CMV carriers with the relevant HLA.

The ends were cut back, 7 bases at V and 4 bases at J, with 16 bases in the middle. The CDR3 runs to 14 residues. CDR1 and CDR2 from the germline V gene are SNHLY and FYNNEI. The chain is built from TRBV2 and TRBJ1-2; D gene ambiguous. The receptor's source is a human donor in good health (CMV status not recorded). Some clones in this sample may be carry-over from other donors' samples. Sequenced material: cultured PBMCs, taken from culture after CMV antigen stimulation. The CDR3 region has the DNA TGTGCCAGCAAAAAGGGCAGCCTCCCCTATGGCTACACCTTC. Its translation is CASKKGSLPYGYTF. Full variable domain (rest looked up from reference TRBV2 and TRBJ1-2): EPEVTQTPSHQVTQMGQEVILRCVPISNHLYFYWYRQILGQKVEFLVSFYNNEISEKSEIFDDQFSVERPDGSNFTLKIRSTKLEDSAMYFCASKKGSLPYGYTFGSGTRLTVV.